One and the same sample provided the 32 T cell receptor beta chains below, sequenced in a study of shared clonotypes between healthy human individuals (TCRdb year 2020). The method behind the library was the immunoSEQ multiplex PCR assay. The table comes from immuneACCESS by way of TCRdb, which keeps in-frame sequences with V and J called. Part of the clones is missing from these tables; in studies checked, under half for an unresolved V gene and the rest for unknown reasons. This sample holds approximately 510,000 clones; less than 85% were observed only once. The biggest ten clones account for about an eighth of the sample. The source material was PBMCs. Every receptor here comes from a middle-aged woman in good health. Some clones in this sample may be carry-over from other donors' samples.

The sample holds a few counts of this clone. This sequence joins TRBV30 and TRBJ2-7; 8 positions match TRBD2. CDR3 length equals 12 residues. CDR1 GTSNPN and CDR2 SVGIG come from the germline V gene (reference sequence). With V trimmed by 0 bases and J by 10 bases, 5 bases remained unmatched. The CDR3 loop is CAWSVRGGPQYF. The CDR3, as DNA: TGTGCCTGGAGTGTACGGGGGGGGCCCCAGTACTTC.

At least ten counts were recorded for this clone. V gene TRBV18 combines with J gene TRBJ1-1, with D hard to call. V was clipped by 2 bases and J by 10 bases, with 17 bases between them. This CDR3 comprises 14 residues. Germline lookup yields CDR1 KGHSH and CDR2 LQKENI. The CDR3 here is CASSPGQSARVAFF. The CDR3 coding sequence is TGTGCCAGCTCACCAGGGCAGTCGGCAAGGGTAGCTTTCTTT.

In the case of this clone: A far larger clone is off by one base, so a read error is likely. The chain carries TRBV7-3 and TRBJ2-1; perhaps TRBD2 as D (5 bases). V was shortened by 3 bases and J by 8 bases, with 11 bases between the two germline ends. Germline assignment: CDR1 SGHTA and CDR2 FQGTGA. The CDR3 covers 13 residues. The CDR3 sequence: CASSFLTNHEQFF. CDR3 DNA: TGTGCCAGCAGCTTTTTGACTAACCATGAGCAGTTCTTC.

The chain is built from TRBV13 and TRBJ1-2; 9 bases fit TRBD1. Germline assignment: CDR1 PRHDT and CDR2 FYEKMQ (reference sequence). Losses at the gene ends were 4 bases for V and 8 bases for J; bases not matched to a gene: 8. This CDR3 contains 14 residues. For the CDR3, the DNA is TGTGCCAGCAGCTCCCCCCGGGACAGGGTCGGCTACACCTTC. It is translated as CASSSPRDRVGYTF.

The chain joins TRBV12-5 to TRBJ2-3; tentatively, D is TRBD2 (6 bases). CDR1 and CDR2 from the germline V gene are LGHNT and FRNRAP. Between the trimmed V and J ends, which lost 4 bases and 5 bases, there was a span of 10 bases. The CDR3 loop spans 13 amino acids. CDR3 protein: CASGYQAGDTQYF. The CDR3, as DNA: TGTGCTAGTGGTTACCAAGCGGGAGATACGCAGTATTTT.

The sample holds a few counts of this clone. This chain connects TRBV4-1 to TRBJ2-5, with TRBD2 matching over 12 bases. Germline assignment: CDR1 MGHRA and CDR2 YSYEKL. V trimming: 1 base; J trimming: 5 bases; junction bases outside the gene matches: 2. This CDR3 is 15 amino acids long. CDR3 in amino acids: CASSQASGRAETQYF. DNA for the CDR3: TGCGCCAGCAGCCAAGCTAGCGGGAGGGCGGAGACCCAGTACTTC.

This clone was detected only once. V and J are TRBV15 and TRBJ1-5; tentatively, D is TRBD1 (5 bases). V lost 1 base and J 3 bases, leaving 7 bases between the germline ends. Germline V lookup: CDR1 LNHNV, CDR2 YYDKDF (reference sequence). The CDR3 has 14 residues. The CDR3 loop is CATSRGQFNQPQHF. CDR3 DNA sequence: TGTGCCACCAGCAGAGGACAGTTCAATCAGCCCCAGCATTTT.

The V call is TRBV28, the J call TRBJ1-1, with D tentatively TRBD1 (5 bases). Germline lookup yields CDR1 MDHEN and CDR2 SYDVKM. The CDR3 has 13 residues. The ends were cut back, 6 bases at V and 1 base at J, with 9 bases in the middle. CDR3 in amino acids: CASSGGQNTEAFF. CDR3 coding DNA: TGTGCCAGCAGCGGAGGACAGAACACTGAAGCTTTCTTT.

This clone was seen only once. The J gene is TRBJ2-7, the V gene TRBV18; no definite D call. This CDR3 region has 14 residues. CDR1 and CDR2 (germline): KGHSH, LQKENI. V was clipped by 3 bases and J by 2 bases, with 11 bases between them. For the CDR3, the DNA is TGTGCCAGCTCACCCGGGTCCTCACCCTACGAGCAGTACTTC. Translation gives CASSPGSSPYEQYF.

The V call is TRBV11-2, the J call TRBJ2-5; 10 nucleotides line up with TRBD2. The CDR3 totals 15 residues. The germline gives CDR1 SGHAT, CDR2 FQNNGV. V dropped 5 bases and J dropped 7; count of bases not matched to a gene: 10. This CDR3 reads CASSLTGTSETTQYF. As DNA, the CDR3 is TGTGCCAGCAGCCTAACTGGGACTAGCGAGACGACCCAGTACTTC. The whole variable domain, remainder taken from reference TRBV11-2 and TRBJ2-5, is EAGVAQSPRYKIIEKRQSVAFWCNPISGHATLYWYQQILGQGPKLLIQFQNNGVVDDSQLPKDRFSAERLKGVDSTLKIQPAKLEDSAVYLCASSLTGTSETTQYFGPGTRLLVL.

The genes are TRBV2 and TRBJ2-5; maybe TRBD2 (5 bases). Trimming took 6 bases from V and 7 from J, leaving 15 bases between them. This CDR3 has 13 residues. From germline, CDR1 is SNHLY and CDR2 FYNNEI. The CDR3 coding sequence is TGTGCCAGCAGGAGAACTAGTTATGGGACCCAGTACTTC. Its translation is CASRRTSYGTQYF. The variable domain in full, with the rest retrieved from reference TRBV2 and TRBJ2-5, is EPEVTQTPSHQVTQMGQEVILRCVPISNHLYFYWYRQILGQKVEFLVSFYNNEISEKSEIFDDQFSVERPDGSNFTLKIRSTKLEDSAMYFCASRRTSYGTQYFGPGTRLLVL.

There are a few counts of this clone. The chain uses TRBV21-1 and TRBJ2-2; the table's D call, TRBD1, has no DNA check behind it. TRBV21-1 is a listed pseudogene. CDR3 size: 14 residues. The CDR3 region is CASTIQGASGELFF. The CDR3 DNA is TGTGCCAGCACTATACAGGGGGCTTCCGGGGAGCTGTTTTTT.

CDR3 amino acids: CASSTDRDYVSGYNEQFF. The CDR3 nucleotides read TGCGCCAGCAGCACCGACAGGGATTATGTCTCAGGGTACAATGAGCAGTTCTTC. The J gene is TRBJ2-1, the V gene TRBV5-1; the match to TRBD1 covers 7 bases. V lost 4 bases to trimming and J lost 4 bases; unmatched junction nucleotides: 17. Germline loops: CDR1 SGHRS, CDR2 YFSETQ. The CDR3 covers 18 residues.

The rearrangement uses TRBV5-5 and TRBJ1-4; D unclear. Germline values: CDR1 SGHKS, CDR2 YYEKEE (reference sequence). The CDR3 totals 14 residues. Trimming cost V 1 base and J 2 bases, with 6 bases left between them. CDR3: CASSLRVTNEKLFF. Written as DNA, the CDR3 is TGTGCCAGCAGCTTGCGGGTCACTAATGAAAAACTGTTTTTT.

This clone was seen a single time. The V gene is TRBV19, the J gene TRBJ2-7; tentatively, D is TRBD1 (5 bases). This CDR3 is built from 15 residues. Between the trimmed V and J ends, which lost 6 bases and 1 base, there was a span of 16 bases. CDR1 and CDR2 from the germline V gene are LNHDA and SQIVND (reference sequence). CDR3 sequence (DNA): TGTGCCAGTAGACCTTGGCCGACAGCTTCCTACGAGCAGTACTTC. Its translation is CASRPWPTASYEQYF.

The rearrangement links TRBV5-5 to TRBJ1-4, with 7 bases fitting TRBD1. The CDR3 is 14 residues long. The trim removed 4 bases at V and 7 bases at J, leaving 7 bases unmatched. CDR1 is SGHKS, CDR2 YYEKEE, per germline (reference sequence). CDR3 coding DNA: TGTGCCAGCAGCGTCAGGGGGTTTGGTGAAAAACTGTTTTTT. Protein sequence: CASSVRGFGEKLFF.

Concerning this clone itself: The junction departs from the called germline gene at one end, perhaps through a read error. The chain is built from TRBV6-1 and TRBJ2-7; no firm D call. CDR3 length: 8 amino acids. Germline CDR1 is MNHNS and CDR2 is SASEGT. CDR3 amino acids: CASSEKSF. CDR3 DNA: TGTGCCAGCAGTGAAAAGAGTTTC.

This clone showed up just once. V and J are TRBV6-1 and TRBJ2-2; weak D call: TRBD1 (6 bases). The length of the CDR3 is 13 residues. Looked up from germline, CDR1 is MNHNS and CDR2 is SASEGT. V dropped 6 bases and J dropped 3 bases, with 8 bases sitting between them. CDR3 coding DNA: TGTGCCAGCAGACAGGGATACACCGGGGAGCTGTTTTTT. It encodes CASRQGYTGELFF.

The CDR3 DNA sequence: TGTGCCAGCAGCTTGAGGGCAGGTCAGCCCCAGCATTTT. Protein: CASSLRAGQPQHF. The chain combines TRBV7-3 with TRBJ1-5; no reliable D call. The germline V gene has CDR1 SGHTA and CDR2 FQGTGA. Trimming pared 3 bases from V and 6 bases from J, leaving 9 bases between. There are 13 residues in the CDR3.

The table lists this clone with many counts. The CDR3 loop reads CASSFLRYSPYEQYF. The CDR3 nucleotides are TGTGCCAGCAGTTTCCTCCGCTACTCACCCTACGAGCAGTACTTC. The chain couples TRBV11-3 to TRBJ2-7; no reliable D call. Per the germline V gene, CDR1 is SGHNT and CDR2 is YENEEA. There are 15 residues in the CDR3. V was clipped by 6 bases and J by 2 bases, with 17 bases between them.

Here the CDR3 DNA reads TGTGCCTGCTCTGGGTCCTTAGCGGGAGGCGAGCAGTACTTC. This translates into CACSGSLAGGEQYF. This chain uses TRBV7-2 with TRBJ2-7, with 10 nucleotides matching TRBD2. This CDR3 is 14 amino acids long. The ends lost 11 bases at V and 6 bases at J; junction bases unmatched: 13. The V gene's germline CDR1 is SGHTA and CDR2 FQGNSA.

The rearrangement links TRBV7-9 to TRBJ2-7; D gene unclear. The CDR3 extends over 16 amino acids. Germline V gene lookup returns CDR1 SEHNR and CDR2 FQNEAQ (reference sequence). Trimming removed 1 base from V and 2 bases from J, with 15 bases in between. CDR3 nucleotides: TGTGCCAGCAGCTTAGTTGGCGGACGTAACCCCTACGAGCAGTACTTC. Encoded protein: CASSLVGGRNPYEQYF.

The rearrangement joins TRBV7-9 to TRBJ2-7; TRBD2 aligns across 7 bases. The CDR3 covers 15 residues. J lost 2 bases, V lost 5 bases, and 9 bases had no gene match. Germline V gives CDR1 SEHNR, CDR2 FQNEAQ (reference sequence). The CDR3 DNA is TGTGCCAGCAGCCCGCGGGAGAGCGGGGCCTACGAGCAGTACTTC. Its protein is CASSPRESGAYEQYF. Filled out from reference TRBV7-9 and TRBJ2-7, the complete variable domain reads DTGVSQNPRHKITKRGQNVTFRCDPISEHNRLYWYRQTLGQGPEFLTYFQNEAQLEKSRLLSDRFSAERPKGSFSTLEIQRTEQGDSAMYLCASSPRESGAYEQYFGPGTRLTVT.

The CDR3 DNA reads TGCAGTGCCGGACTCTTGGATGAGCAGTTCTTC. Protein product: CSAGLLDEQFF. The chain carries TRBV20-1 and TRBJ2-1, with a tentative D call TRBD2 (5 bases). From germline, CDR1 is DFQATT and CDR2 SNEGSKA (reference sequence). The CDR3 runs to 11 residues. Deletions cut 6 bases from V and 8 bases from J, with 11 bases between.

V gene TRBV4-1 combines with J gene TRBJ1-4; D is uncertain. There are 16 residues in the CDR3. V lost 0 bases and J 8 bases, leaving 16 bases between the germline ends. In germline, CDR1 is MGHRA, CDR2 YSYEKL. This chain's CDR3 is CASSQEGGSPWEKLFF. The DNA for the CDR3 is TGCGCCAGCAGCCAAGAAGGAGGCAGCCCTTGGGAAAAACTGTTTTTT.

CDR3 DNA: TGTGCCAGCAGCCCCCCACGGGGGGCCAACGTCCTGACTTTC. Residues: CASSPPRGANVLTF. The V and J genes are TRBV28 and TRBJ2-6; D gene ambiguous. This CDR3 is built from 14 residues. In germline, CDR1 is MDHEN, CDR2 SYDVKM. Between the trimmed V and J ends, which lost 6 bases and 4 bases, there was a span of 10 bases.

The chain is built from TRBV5-6 and TRBJ1-1, with D tentatively TRBD1 (6 bases). Trimming stripped 4 bases from V and 4 bases from J, with 14 bases between. CDR3 length: 14 residues. Looked up from germline, CDR1 is SGHDT and CDR2 is YYEEEE. In nucleotides, the CDR3 is TGTGCCAGCAGCCTCGAGGGGGGGGGCACTGAAGCTTTCTTT. Its protein product is CASSLEGGGTEAFF.

This chain uses TRBV7-9 with TRBJ2-3; TRBD2 agrees at 10 bases. From germline, CDR1 is SEHNR and CDR2 FQNEAQ (reference sequence). V shed 1 base, J shed 0 bases, and the junction held 1 base outside the gene matches. The CDR3 has 16 residues. CDR3 in DNA: TGTGCCAGCAGCTTAGGGACTAGCGGTAGCACAGATACGCAGTATTTT. It is translated as CASSLGTSGSTDTQYF.

This sequence joins TRBV2 and TRBJ2-7, with 11 bases aligning to TRBD1. CDR3 length equals 15 residues. Germline V gene sequence: CDR1 SNHLY, CDR2 FYNNEI. With V trimmed by 6 bases and J by 2 bases, 6 bases remained unmatched. CDR3 DNA: TGTGCCAGCAGGGCCGGACAGGGGGCAACCTACGAGCAGTACTTC. Residues: CASRAGQGATYEQYF.

The chain has TRBV7-2 and TRBJ1-4; 9 bases agree with TRBD1. The germline V gene has CDR1 SGHTA and CDR2 FQGNSA. V trimming: 5 bases; J trimming: 8 bases; junction bases outside the gene matches: 9. The CDR3 runs 15 residues. For the CDR3, the DNA is TGTGCCAGCAGCCCATTACAGGGGGCAGCGGAAAAACTGTTTTTT. Protein product: CASSPLQGAAEKLFF.

This sequence joins TRBV28 and TRBJ2-7; 12 bases match TRBD2. This CDR3 is 14 amino acids long. Germline V CDR1 and CDR2: MDHEN, SYDVKM. V lost 2 bases to trimming and J lost 6 bases; unmatched junction nucleotides: 2. DNA of the CDR3: TGTGCCAGCAGTTTACTAGCGGGAGGGCGCGAGCAGTACTTC. This encodes CASSLLAGGREQYF.

This clone was observed at least ten times. This chain joins TRBV5-5 and TRBJ2-7, with a weak D call TRBD1 (6 bases). The V end was cut by 4 bases, the J end by 0 bases, with 20 bases between. This CDR3 has 17 residues. From germline, CDR1 is SGHKS and CDR2 YYEKEE (reference sequence). The CDR3 spells CASSAGLRTVSSYEQYF. CDR3 sequence (DNA): TGTGCCAGCAGCGCCGGGCTGCGGACAGTAAGCTCCTACGAGCAGTACTTC.